Listed here are 15 T cell receptor beta chains from one sample, sequenced in a study of breast tumors, draining lymph nodes, adjacent tissues. TCRdb reprocessed the multiplex PCR reads via MiXCR and lists one record per CDR3 protein. The data contain fewer than 200,000 distinct CDR3 sequences, about 33% of them singletons. The lymph nodes were axillary draining lymph nodes from breast cancer patients. Specimen: axillary lymph node tissue. Receptors were obtained from a female donor with breast cancer. Some clones in this sample may be carry-over from other donors' samples.

Note on this clonotype: A read error may produce the germline difference seen at one junction end. The V gene is TRBV2, the J gene TRBJ1-3; 9 bases align to TRBD1. Germline assignment: CDR1 SNHLY and CDR2 FYNNEI. The CDR3 runs to 15 residues. Here the CDR3 reads CVSSLTGGPGNAIYF. The CDR3 region has the DNA TGTGTCAGCAGTCTCACAGGGGGCCCTGGAAACGCCATATATTTT.

Of note for this clonotype: A junction end diverges from the germline sequence, so it may reflect a read error. This chain connects TRBV4-2 to TRBJ1-6; D is possibly TRBD1 (5 bases). CDR1 LGHNA and CDR2 YNFKEQ come from the germline V gene. The length of the CDR3 is 16 residues. The CDR3 protein is CASNQALGQGGSPLHF. The CDR3 coding sequence is TGTGCCAGCAACCAAGCGTTGGGGCAGGGTGGTTCACCCCTCCACTTT.

This clonotype has at least ten counts. The rearrangement uses TRBV11-2 and TRBJ2-3; no clear D gene. The ends were cut back, 3 bases at V and 6 bases at J, with 7 bases in the middle. The CDR3 runs 12 residues. Per germline, CDR1 SGHAT and CDR2 FQNNGV. In nucleotides, the CDR3 is TGTGCCAGCAGCTTTATGGGGGATACGCAGTATTTT. This translates into CASSFMGDTQYF.

This clonotype was counted many times. The chain uses TRBV11-2 and TRBJ2-5; TRBD1 agrees at 7 bases. CDR1 and CDR2 from the germline V gene are SGHAT and FQNNGV. This CDR3 region has 15 residues. V lost 5 bases and J lost 4; bases outside the gene matches: 10. The CDR3 DNA sequence: TGTGCCAGCAGCCAACAAACAGGGGAAAGAGAGACCCAGTACTTC. Translated: CASSQQTGERETQYF.

This clonotype was detected ten times or more. The rearrangement links TRBV15 to TRBJ1-5, with unresolved D. Deletions cut 0 bases from V and 7 bases from J, with 10 bases between. Germline values: CDR1 LNHNV, CDR2 YYDKDF (reference sequence). This CDR3 region has 14 residues. Here the CDR3 reads CATSRDLGRQPQHF. CDR3 nucleotide sequence: TGTGCCACCAGCAGAGATCTTGGACGGCAGCCCCAGCATTTT.

This clonotype was seen repeatedly, ten times or more. The genes are TRBV6-5 and TRBJ1-2; 10 nucleotides align to TRBD1. This CDR3 contains 15 residues. Germline loops: CDR1 MNHEY, CDR2 SVGAGI. Losses at the gene ends were 3 bases for V and 2 bases for J; bases not matched to a gene: 3. The CDR3 DNA is TGTGCCAGCAGTTATGGGACAGGGGCAAACTATGGCTACACCTTC. Protein sequence: CASSYGTGANYGYTF.

This clonotype was recorded many times. The chain uses TRBV7-8 and TRBJ2-7; the D is unclear. Trimming removed 5 bases from V and 3 bases from J, with 11 bases in between. Per germline, CDR1 SGHVS and CDR2 FQNEAQ. The CDR3 is 13 residues long. This CDR3 is CASSRIVGYEQYF. The CDR3 nucleotides read TGTGCCAGCAGCCGTATAGTAGGCTACGAGCAGTACTTC.

This clonotype came up many times. CDR3 sequence: CAISDLTGWGLAGGEQFF. For the CDR3, the DNA is TGTGCCATCAGTGACTTAACGGGCTGGGGACTAGCGGGAGGTGAGCAGTTCTTC. V and J are TRBV10-3 and TRBJ2-1, with 15 nucleotides matching TRBD2. CDR3 length: 18 residues. V trimming: 3 bases; J trimming: 9 bases; junction bases outside the gene matches: 12. Germline CDR1 is ENHRY and CDR2 is SYGVKD.

This clonotype has at least ten counts. The CDR3 sequence is CASSEYLGATEAFF. CDR3 coding DNA: TGTGCCAGCAGCGAGTACCTAGGGGCCACTGAAGCTTTCTTT. The chain links TRBV25-1 to TRBJ1-1; TRBD1 is a possible D gene (5 bases). Per germline, CDR1 MGHDK and CDR2 SYGVNS. Trimming removed 6 bases from V and 4 bases from J, with 15 bases in between. The length of the CDR3 is 14 residues.

This clonotype was counted ten times or more. This chain uses TRBV29-1 with TRBJ2-7; D is perhaps TRBD2 (5 bases). The V gene's germline CDR1 is SQVTM and CDR2 ANQGSEA. Trimming stripped 4 bases from V and 3 bases from J, with 7 bases between. This CDR3 has 11 amino acids. Here the CDR3 reads CSVGGIYEQYF. The CDR3 nucleotides are TGCAGCGTTGGAGGGATCTACGAGCAGTACTTC.

In this sample, this clonotype turned up a few times. It may be a read error: a sequence one base away is much more abundant. The chain recombines TRBV7-9 with TRBJ1-3; D is undetermined. The length of the CDR3 is 11 residues. With 3 bases removed from V and 11 bases from J, the gap between germline ends came to 8 bases. Germline V gene data show CDR1 as SEHNR and CDR2 as FQNEAQ (reference sequence). The DNA of the CDR3 is TGTGCCAGCAGCTTGGAGGTGGCCATATATTTT. Translated: CASSLEVAIYF.

The V call is TRBV14, the J call TRBJ2-5; a weak D match, TRBD2 (5 bases). V lost 8 bases, J lost 4 bases, and 20 bases lay in between. Germline CDR1 reads SGHDN; CDR2 reads FVKESK. The CDR3 consists of 15 residues. The DNA of the CDR3 is TGTGCCAGCGCAGAAATGGGAGCCCGCCGAGAGACCCAGTACTTC. Amino acid sequence: CASAEMGARRETQYF.

Of note for this clonotype: A read error may be the cause here, since a much bigger clone is one base away. V usage is TRBV20-1 and J usage is TRBJ2-2; no firm D call. V was pared by 6 bases and J by 2 bases, with 7 bases between. The CDR3 extends over 12 amino acids. Germline V CDR1 and CDR2: DFQATT, SNEGSKA (reference sequence). Here the CDR3 reads CSAAGNTGELFF. In DNA, the CDR3 is TGCAGTGCCGCTGGAAACACCGGGGAGCTGTTTTTT.

This chain connects TRBV6-1 to TRBJ1-5; tentative D call: TRBD1 (6 bases). This CDR3 is built from 15 residues. Trimming took 8 bases from V and 0 from J, leaving 14 bases between them. Germline assignment: CDR1 MNHNS and CDR2 SASEGT. CDR3 sequence reads: CASLRDTNSNQPQHF. For the CDR3, the DNA is TGTGCCAGCCTTAGGGACACGAATAGCAATCAGCCCCAGCATTTT.

This clonotype was seen only a few times. A read error is possible here, since a much larger clone lies one base away. The rearrangement joins TRBV11-2 to TRBJ2-5; D gene unclear. The germline gives CDR1 SGHAT, CDR2 FQNNGV. Trimming pared 0 bases from V and 3 bases from J, leaving 8 bases between. The CDR3 is 14 residues long. CDR3 loop: CASSLDGSKETQYF. DNA for the CDR3: TGTGCCAGCAGCTTAGATGGGTCGAAAGAGACCCAGTACTTC.